A single sample gave rise to the 17 T cell receptor beta chains below, sequenced in a study of blood T cell repertoires in COVID-19. Only in-frame clones appear in the TCRdb table, and some are missing; sequencing was by immunoSEQ multiplex PCR. The sample contains about 210,000 clones, roughly 84% of which appear only once. Sequenced sample: peripheral blood. These TCRs come from a man between 45 and 60 years old with active or convalescent COVID-19.

The rearrangement links TRBV19 to TRBJ2-1, with D possibly being TRBD2 (5 bases). The V and J ends lost 5 bases and 1 base respectively, with 15 bases between them. The CDR3 runs to 16 residues. The germline V gene encodes CDR1 LNHDA and CDR2 SQIVND (reference sequence). The DNA of the CDR3 is TGTGCCAGTAGTTCCCCTGCAGCGGTTTCCTACAATGAGCAGTTCTTC. Residues: CASSSPAAVSYNEQFF.

V usage is TRBV7-9 and J usage is TRBJ2-1; 8 bases agree with TRBD2. CDR3 length: 15 amino acids. Germline CDR1 reads SEHNR; CDR2 reads FQNEAQ (reference sequence). The trim removed 5 bases at V and 1 base at J, leaving 4 bases unmatched. The DNA for the CDR3 is TGTGCCAGCAGCATTGTAGCGGGATCCTACAATGAGCAGTTCTTC. Translated, it gives CASSIVAGSYNEQFF.

This chain joins TRBV11-2 and TRBJ1-2; 8 positions match TRBD1. J lost 4 bases, V lost 5 bases, and 12 bases had no gene match. Looked up from germline, CDR1 is SGHAT and CDR2 is FQNNGV. This CDR3 is 16 amino acids long. The CDR3 protein is CASSDSGTGYSYGYTF. As DNA, the CDR3 is TGTGCCAGCAGCGACAGCGGGACAGGATATTCCTATGGCTACACCTTC.

V gene TRBV18 combines with J gene TRBJ2-6; unclear D gene. V was clipped by 2 bases and J by 0 bases, with 11 bases between them. Germline lookup yields CDR1 KGHSH and CDR2 LQKENI. This CDR3 comprises 17 residues. CDR3 DNA: TGTGCCAGCTCACCAACCCCCCCCAGCTCTGGGGCCAACGTCCTGACTTTC. It is translated as CASSPTPPSSGANVLTF.

This chain joins TRBV12-5 and TRBJ2-1, with TRBD1 matching over 11 bases. After removal of 5 bases from V and 5 bases from J, the junction contained 8 bases not matched to a gene. Germline values: CDR1 LGHNT, CDR2 FRNRAP. The CDR3 has 16 amino acids. The CDR3 here is CASGPGDRGTHNEQFF. Here the CDR3 DNA reads TGTGCTAGTGGTCCAGGGGACAGGGGGACCCACAATGAGCAGTTCTTC.

The V and J genes are TRBV9 and TRBJ1-4; D not resolved. Germline assignment: CDR1 SGDLS and CDR2 YYNGEE. The CDR3 spans 17 residues. The V and J ends lost 6 bases and 0 bases respectively, with 18 bases between them. The DNA of the CDR3 is TGTGCCAGCAACCTAAGGGAGGATCGTGCAACTAATGAAAAACTGTTTTTT. Protein product: CASNLREDRATNEKLFF.

This chain uses TRBV5-4 with TRBJ2-2, with 7 bases matching TRBD1. The germline CDR1 and CDR2 sequences are SGHNT and YYREEE (reference sequence). The CDR3 is 13 amino acids. V shed 5 bases, J shed 8 bases, and the junction held 6 bases outside the gene matches. In DNA, the CDR3 is TGTGCCAGCAGTTACAGGGGAGAAGGGGAGCTGTTTTTT. Protein product: CASSYRGEGELFF.

This sequence joins TRBV15 and TRBJ2-7; no clear D gene. From germline, CDR1 is LNHNV and CDR2 YYDKDF (reference sequence). The CDR3 consists of 13 residues. The V gene lost 0 bases and the J gene lost 5 bases, with 8 bases spanning the gap. The CDR3 DNA reads as TGTGCCACCAGCAGAGATGGTCGGGACGAGCAGTACTTC. The encoded protein is CATSRDGRDEQYF.

V usage is TRBV7-8 and J usage is TRBJ2-5, with D tentatively TRBD2 (6 bases). Germline CDR1 and CDR2: SGHVS and FQNEAQ. Between the trimmed V and J ends, which lost 2 bases and 0 bases, there was a span of 19 bases. CDR3 length equals 18 residues. This chain's CDR3 is CASSLRAGFPRYQETQYF. DNA of the CDR3: TGTGCCAGCAGCTTACGGGCGGGATTCCCCCGGTACCAAGAGACCCAGTACTTC.

The rearrangement joins TRBV5-1 to TRBJ1-1, with 7 bases that match TRBD1. V shed 3 bases, J shed 3 bases, and the junction held 8 bases outside the gene matches. The CDR3 is 15 amino acids. Germline V gives CDR1 SGHRS, CDR2 YFSETQ. CDR3 nucleotides: TGCGCCAGCAGCTACACCGGGACAGACGACACTGAAGCTTTCTTT. Encoded protein: CASSYTGTDDTEAFF.

The chain has TRBV4-3 and TRBJ2-3; 8 nucleotides agree with TRBD2. The CDR3 is 19 residues long. With 0 bases clipped from V and 4 bases from J, the junction kept 15 bases outside the gene matches. Germline V lookup: CDR1 LGHNA, CDR2 YSLEER. The CDR3 sequence is CASSQESAWLAGGADTQYF. In nucleotides, the CDR3 is TGCGCCAGCAGCCAAGAATCTGCGTGGCTGGCGGGAGGAGCAGATACGCAGTATTTT.

The chain employs TRBV3-1 (or the pseudogene TRBV3-2) and TRBJ2-3, with 9 bases fitting TRBD2. CDR3 length: 14 residues. V lost 4 bases, J lost 5 bases, and 4 bases stayed unmatched. Germline loops: CDR1 LGHDT, CDR2 YNNKEL (reference sequence). The CDR3 region has the DNA TGTGCCAGCAGCCGACTAGCGGAGGGAGATACGCAGTATTTT. Residues: CASSRLAEGDTQYF.

The rearrangement links TRBV4-1 to TRBJ2-5; tentative D call: TRBD1 (5 bases). The CDR3 has 14 amino acids. The germline V and J ends were trimmed by 3 bases and 4 bases, with 12 bases remaining between them. Looked up from germline, CDR1 is MGHRA and CDR2 is YSYEKL. CDR3 DNA sequence: TGCGCCAGCAGCCACCAGGGTGTGCGAGAGACCCAGTACTTC. Its translation: CASSHQGVRETQYF.

The gene calls are TRBV28 and TRBJ2-3; D may be TRBD2 (5 bases). There are 14 residues in the CDR3. V was cut by 5 bases and J by 0 bases, with 9 bases left in between. CDR1 MDHEN and CDR2 SYDVKM come from the germline V gene. CDR3 residues: CASSAGDSTDTQYF. CDR3 sequence (DNA): TGTGCCAGCAGTGCCGGGGATAGCACAGATACGCAGTATTTT. The full variable domain, its missing parts supplied by reference TRBV28 and TRBJ2-3, is DVKVTQSSRYLVKRTGEKVFLECVQDMDHENMFWYRQDPGLGLRLIYFSYDVKMKEKGDIPEGYSVSREKKERFSLILESASTNQTSMYLCASSAGDSTDTQYFGPGTRLTVL.

This chain uses TRBV5-4 with TRBJ2-2; D might be TRBD2 (5 bases). The germline V gene encodes CDR1 SGHNT and CDR2 YYREEE (reference sequence). The CDR3 totals 18 residues. V gave up 0 bases and J gave up 1 base, with 16 bases separating them. Written as DNA, the CDR3 is TGTGCCAGCAGCTTGGTAGTTCGGGGAGCGCTGAACACCGGGGAGCTGTTTTTT. Protein sequence: CASSLVVRGALNTGELFF.

The chain has TRBV2 and TRBJ2-2, with 7 bases matching TRBD2. CDR3 size: 15 residues. Per germline, CDR1 SNHLY and CDR2 FYNNEI. V lost 3 bases to trimming and J lost 6 bases; unmatched junction nucleotides: 7. The CDR3 reads CASSERAGYAGELFF. In nucleotides, the CDR3 is TGTGCCAGCAGTGAGCGAGCGGGATACGCCGGGGAGCTGTTTTTT.

CDR3 region: CASTKLAGLTTDTQYF. Here the CDR3 DNA reads TGTGCCAGCACCAAACTAGCGGGGCTCACCACAGATACGCAGTATTTT. The chain employs TRBV28 and TRBJ2-3; 10 bases agree with TRBD2. V lost 7 bases, J lost 2 bases, and 9 bases stayed unmatched. The CDR3 is made up of 16 amino acids. CDR1 MDHEN and CDR2 SYDVKM come from the germline V gene.